A selection of T cell receptor beta chains follows, all from one sample in a study of TIL therapy for anti-PD-1-resistant metastatic lung cancer. This table comes from immunoSEQ multiplex PCR, and its TCRdb copy is limited to in-frame clones, with some not included. The data hold around 21,000 clones, with more than 65% observed a single time. The sequenced sample was blood, obtained at baseline. The source of these receptors is a person aged 25-79 years with non-small cell lung cancer. CDR3s include the opening cysteine and the closing phenylalanine or tryptophan. The D gene is left open where the match is weak. Rows may omit the clone size; those that give it use once, few, many or a size class.

V gene	clone size	D gene	J gene	CDR3 DNA	CDR3 protein
TRBV14	few	TRBD1	TRBJ2-7	TGTGCCAGCAGCCTTACAGGGGGCAGTTACGAGCAGTACTTC	CASSLTGGSYEQYF
TRBV12-3/TRBV12-4	-	-	TRBJ2-5	TGTGCCAGCAGCCGTTCGCAATGGGAGGCCCAGTACTTC	CASSRSQWEAQYF
TRBV5-5	-	-	TRBJ1-3	TGTGCCAGCAGCTTCTCAACTGGTGGAAACACCATATATTTT	CASSFSTGGNTIYF
TRBV30	once	-	TRBJ2-5	TGTGCCTGGAGTGTAGCGGCAGGGCGAGAGACCCAGTACTTC	CAWSVAAGRETQYF
TRBV6-1	few	-	TRBJ1-1	TGTGCCAGCAGTGAAGACCCGTGGAGTGCTGAAGCTTTCTTT	CASSEDPWSAEAFF
TRBV24-1	-	-	TRBJ2-5	TGTGCCACCAGTGATCCGACAGGTATCGGGGAGACCCAGTACTTC	CATSDPTGIGETQYF
TRBV5-1	once	TRBD2	TRBJ2-7	TGCGCCAGCAGCTTGGCCTCTAATGCGGGAGGGGGGTCCTACGAGCAGTACTTC	CASSLASNAGGGSYEQYF
TRBV19	few	TRBD1	TRBJ1-5	TGTGCCAGTAGTATCGGCGTAGACAGGGTGAGTCAGCCCCAGCATTTT	CASSIGVDRVSQPQHF
TRBV12-3/TRBV12-4	-	-	TRBJ2-1	TGTGCCAGCACTAGGGGGAATGAGCAGTTCTTC	CASTRGNEQFF
TRBV4-1	-	TRBD1	TRBJ2-6	TGCGCCAGCAGCCAAATTCCAATGTGGGGACAGGGGGCTGGGGCCAACGTCCTGACTTTC	CASSQIPMWGQGAGANVLTF
TRBV20-1	-	-	TRBJ1-2	TGCAGTGCTAGTGCAGGGGCCCAAAACTATGGCTACACCTTC	CSASAGAQNYGYTF
TRBV4-3	-	-	TRBJ1-4	TGCGCCAGCAGCCAAGATCCGATGGGGATAGCAACTAATGAAAAACTGTTTTTT	CASSQDPMGIATNEKLFF
TRBV12-5	once	-	TRBJ1-2	TGTGCTAGTGGCCCAGGTGGGGGATCCTATGGCTACACCTTC	CASGPGGGSYGYTF
TRBV7-8	once	-	TRBJ1-4	TGTGCCAGCAGCAGAGGACGAAGGGGTGAAAAACTGTTTTTT	CASSRGRRGEKLFF
TRBV25-1	once	-	TRBJ2-5	TGTGCCAGCAGTGAATATCTGGTTTCACAAGAGACCCAGTACTTC	CASSEYLVSQETQYF
TRBV7-2	-	TRBD1	TRBJ1-5	TGTGCCAGCAGCTTAGTAGGACAGGGCTCTGATACCAATCAGCCCCAGCATTTT	CASSLVGQGSDTNQPQHF
TRBV3-1/TRBV3-2	-	-	TRBJ1-6	TGTGCCAGCAGCTTAGACAGAAATTCACCCCTCCACTTT	CASSLDRNSPLHF
TRBV19	-	TRBD2	TRBJ2-3	TGTGCCAGTAGTATAGTCGGATCAGCGGGGGTTGGCACAGATACGCAGTATTTT	CASSIVGSAGVGTDTQYF
TRBV7-9	-	-	TRBJ1-4	TGTGCCAGCAGCTTAGTCGGGGACTCCGAAAAACTGTTTTTT	CASSLVGDSEKLFF
TRBV5-8	-	-	TRBJ1-4	TGTGCCAGCAGCCCGAGGGCAGGGGTTATTGAAAAACTGTTTTTT	CASSPRAGVIEKLFF
TRBV5-1	-	TRBD2	TRBJ2-1	TGCGCCAGCAGCCCCGGGGGGACTAGCGGACCCTACAATGAGCAGTTCTTC	CASSPGGTSGPYNEQFF
TRBV20-1	-	TRBD1	TRBJ2-5	TGCAGTGCTAGTCTGACAGGGGCTCAGGAGACCCAGTACTTC	CSASLTGAQETQYF
TRBV27	-	TRBD2	TRBJ2-1	TGTGCCAGCAGTTTAAGGGGACTAGGGAACAATGAGCAGTTCTTC	CASSLRGLGNNEQFF
TRBV7-9	-	TRBD1	TRBJ1-4	TGTGCCAGCAGCTTAGGACAGGGGGTTGGCGAAAAACTGTTTTTT	CASSLGQGVGEKLFF
TRBV24-1	-	-	TRBJ1-1	TGTGCCACCAGTTTGGGGGGTGGCACTGAAGCTTTCTTT	CATSLGGGTEAFF
TRBV15	once	-	TRBJ2-1	TGTGCCACCAGCAGAGATTTAACAGTCTCCTACAATGAGCAGTTCTTC	CATSRDLTVSYNEQFF